This TCR beta chain was captured by sequencing in a study of CD8+ T cells in alopecia areata. Whole-study findings and limits: TCRs were shared less clearly across patients than in mice, possibly for HLA-related reasons. In lesional scalp, particularly from alopecia totalis/universalis, clonality was higher than in normal scalp.

From germline, CDR1 is SQVTM and CDR2 ANQGSEA. The CDR3 runs to 14 residues. V lost 1 base, J lost 6 bases, and 14 bases lay in between. As concerns this clone: The antigen is undetermined.

It was from alopecia areata patients that lesional scalp punch biopsies and peripheral blood were collected. In each case, RNA was isolated and then reverse transcribed into cDNA as the sequencing template. Clones were sequenced by immunoSEQ multiplex PCR, and TCRdb holds only the in-frame ones, with some missing. The table records about 140,000 clones, approximately 49% of them present only once. Sequenced here: CD4+ T cells sorted from blood, sampled at week 0. The sequence came from a human donor with alopecia areata. This chain uses TRBV29-1 with TRBJ2-3; D unclear. The CDR3 coding sequence is TGCAGCGTTGAAGGGACCGCGAACTTCGATACGCAGTATTTT. It translates to CSVEGTANFDTQYF.